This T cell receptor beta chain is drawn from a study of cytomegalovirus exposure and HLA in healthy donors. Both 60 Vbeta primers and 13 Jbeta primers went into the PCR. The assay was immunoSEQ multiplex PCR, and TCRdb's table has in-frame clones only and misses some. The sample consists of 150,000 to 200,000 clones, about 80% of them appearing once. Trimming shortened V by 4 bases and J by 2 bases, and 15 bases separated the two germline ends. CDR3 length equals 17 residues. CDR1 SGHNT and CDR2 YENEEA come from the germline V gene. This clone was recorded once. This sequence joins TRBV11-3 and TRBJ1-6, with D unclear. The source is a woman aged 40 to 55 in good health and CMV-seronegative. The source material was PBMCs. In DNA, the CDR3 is TGTGCCAGCAGCTCGACTTCGGGTGGCCCCTATAATTCACCCCTCCACTTT. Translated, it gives CASSSTSGGPYNSPLHF.